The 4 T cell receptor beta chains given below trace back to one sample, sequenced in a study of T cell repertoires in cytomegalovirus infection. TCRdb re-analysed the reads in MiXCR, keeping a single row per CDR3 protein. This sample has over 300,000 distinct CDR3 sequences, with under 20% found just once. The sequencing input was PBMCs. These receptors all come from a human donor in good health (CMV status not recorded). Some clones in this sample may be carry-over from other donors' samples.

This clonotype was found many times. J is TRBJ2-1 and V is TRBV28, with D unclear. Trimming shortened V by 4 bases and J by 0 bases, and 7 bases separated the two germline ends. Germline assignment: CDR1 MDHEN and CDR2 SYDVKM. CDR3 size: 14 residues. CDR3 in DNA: TGTGCCAGCAGTTCTAGAACCTCCTACAATGAGCAGTTCTTC. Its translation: CASSSRTSYNEQFF.

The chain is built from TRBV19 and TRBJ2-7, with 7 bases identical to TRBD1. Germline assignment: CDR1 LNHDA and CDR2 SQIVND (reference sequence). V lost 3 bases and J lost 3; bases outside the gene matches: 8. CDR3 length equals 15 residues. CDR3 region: CASSIAGQVIYEQYF. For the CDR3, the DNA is TGTGCCAGTAGTATCGCAGGACAGGTTATCTACGAGCAGTACTTC.

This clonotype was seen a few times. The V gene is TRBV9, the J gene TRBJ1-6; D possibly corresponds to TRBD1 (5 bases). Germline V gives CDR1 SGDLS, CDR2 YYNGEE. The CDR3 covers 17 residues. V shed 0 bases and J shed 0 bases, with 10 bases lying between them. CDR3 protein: CASSVGGTSSYNSPLHF. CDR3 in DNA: TGTGCCAGCAGCGTAGGGGGCACCAGCTCCTATAATTCACCCCTCCACTTT. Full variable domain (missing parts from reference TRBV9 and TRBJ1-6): DSGVTQTPKHLITATGQRVTLRCSPRSGDLSVYWYQQSLDQGLQFLIQYYNGEERAKGNILERFSAQQFPDLHSELNLSSLELGDSALYFCASSVGGTSSYNSPLHFGNGTRLTVT.

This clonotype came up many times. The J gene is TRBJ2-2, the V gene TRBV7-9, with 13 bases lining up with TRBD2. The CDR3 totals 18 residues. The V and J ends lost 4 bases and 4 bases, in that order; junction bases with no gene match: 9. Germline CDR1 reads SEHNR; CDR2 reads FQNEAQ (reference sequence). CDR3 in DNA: TGTGCCAGCAGCTCCCCCCCCGGGACTAGCGGGACCACCGGGGAGCTGTTTTTT. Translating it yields CASSSPPGTSGTTGELFF.